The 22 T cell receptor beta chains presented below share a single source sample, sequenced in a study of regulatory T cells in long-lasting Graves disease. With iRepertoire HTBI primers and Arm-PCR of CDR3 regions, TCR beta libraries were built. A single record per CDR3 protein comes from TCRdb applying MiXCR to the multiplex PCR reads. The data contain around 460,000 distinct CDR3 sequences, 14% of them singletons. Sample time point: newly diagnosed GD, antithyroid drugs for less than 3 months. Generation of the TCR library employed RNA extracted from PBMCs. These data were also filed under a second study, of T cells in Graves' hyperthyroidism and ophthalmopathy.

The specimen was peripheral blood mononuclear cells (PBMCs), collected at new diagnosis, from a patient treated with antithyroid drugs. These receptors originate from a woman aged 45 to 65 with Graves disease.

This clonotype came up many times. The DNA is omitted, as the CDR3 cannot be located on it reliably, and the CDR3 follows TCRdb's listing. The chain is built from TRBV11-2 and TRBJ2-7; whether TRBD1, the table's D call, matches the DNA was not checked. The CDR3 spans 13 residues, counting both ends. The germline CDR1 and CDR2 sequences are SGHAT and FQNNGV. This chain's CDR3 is CASSFGPGYEQYF.

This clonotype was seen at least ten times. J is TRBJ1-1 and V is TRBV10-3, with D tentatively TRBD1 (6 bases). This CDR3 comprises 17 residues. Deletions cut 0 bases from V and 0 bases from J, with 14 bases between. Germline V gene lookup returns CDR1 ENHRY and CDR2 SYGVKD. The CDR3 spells CAISESRGGGLNTEAFF. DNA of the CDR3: TGTGCCATCAGTGAGTCTCGGGGTGGGGGGCTGAACACTGAAGCTTTCTTT.

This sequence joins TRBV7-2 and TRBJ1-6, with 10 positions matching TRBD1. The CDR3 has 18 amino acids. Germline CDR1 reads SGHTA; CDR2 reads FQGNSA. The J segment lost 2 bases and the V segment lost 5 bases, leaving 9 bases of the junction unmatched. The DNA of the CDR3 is TGTGCCAGCAGCCCGGCGGGACAGGGGATCCCCTATAATTCACCCCTCCACTTT. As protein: CASSPAGQGIPYNSPLHF.

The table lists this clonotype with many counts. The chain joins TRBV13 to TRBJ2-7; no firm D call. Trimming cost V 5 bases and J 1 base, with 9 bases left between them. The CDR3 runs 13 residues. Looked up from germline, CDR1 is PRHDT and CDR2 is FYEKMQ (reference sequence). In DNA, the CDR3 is TGTGCCAGCAGCCCTAAGGTGTCCTACGAGCAGTACTTC. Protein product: CASSPKVSYEQYF.

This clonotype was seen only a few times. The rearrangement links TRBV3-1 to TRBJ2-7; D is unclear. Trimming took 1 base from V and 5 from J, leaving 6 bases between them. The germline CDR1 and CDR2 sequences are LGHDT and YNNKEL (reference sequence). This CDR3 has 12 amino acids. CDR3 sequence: CASSQAENEQYF. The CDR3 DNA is TGTGCCAGCAGCCAAGCAGAGAACGAGCAGTACTTC.

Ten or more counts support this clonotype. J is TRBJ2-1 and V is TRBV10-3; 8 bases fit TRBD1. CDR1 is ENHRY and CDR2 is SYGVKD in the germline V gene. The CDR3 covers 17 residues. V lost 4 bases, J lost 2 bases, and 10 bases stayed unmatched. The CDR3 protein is CAISGNADRGAYNEQFF. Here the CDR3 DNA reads TGTGCCATCAGTGGGAATGCCGACAGGGGAGCCTACAATGAGCAGTTCTTC.

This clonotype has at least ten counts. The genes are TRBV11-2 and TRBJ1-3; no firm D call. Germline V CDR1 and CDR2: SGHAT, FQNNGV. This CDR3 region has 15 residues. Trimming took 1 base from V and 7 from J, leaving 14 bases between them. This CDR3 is CASSLVGFARNTIYF. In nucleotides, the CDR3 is TGTGCCAGCAGCTTAGTCGGTTTTGCCCGGAACACCATATATTTT.

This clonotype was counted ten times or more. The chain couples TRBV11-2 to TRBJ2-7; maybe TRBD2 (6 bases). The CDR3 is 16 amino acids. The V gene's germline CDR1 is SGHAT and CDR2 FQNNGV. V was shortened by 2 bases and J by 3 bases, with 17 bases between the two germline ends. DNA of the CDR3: TGTGCCAGCAGCTTAAACTCCCCGGCGGGGAGCTACGAGCAGTACTTC. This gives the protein CASSLNSPAGSYEQYF.

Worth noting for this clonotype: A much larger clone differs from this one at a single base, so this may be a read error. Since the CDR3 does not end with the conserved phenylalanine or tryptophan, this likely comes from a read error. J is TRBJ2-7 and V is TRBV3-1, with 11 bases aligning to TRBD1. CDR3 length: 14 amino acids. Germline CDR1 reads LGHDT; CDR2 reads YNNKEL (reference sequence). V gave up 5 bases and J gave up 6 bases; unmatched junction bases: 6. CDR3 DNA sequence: TGTGCCAGCAGCGGGACAGGGGGGTTTGGCGAGCAGTACTCC. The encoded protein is CASSGTGGFGEQYS.

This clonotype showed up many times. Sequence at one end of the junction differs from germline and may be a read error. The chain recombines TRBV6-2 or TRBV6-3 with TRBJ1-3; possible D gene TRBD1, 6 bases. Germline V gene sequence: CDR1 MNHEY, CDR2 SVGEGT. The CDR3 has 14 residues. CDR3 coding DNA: TGTGCCATCCAGAAACAGGGCACTGGAAACACCACATATTTT. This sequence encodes CAIQKQGTGNTTYF.

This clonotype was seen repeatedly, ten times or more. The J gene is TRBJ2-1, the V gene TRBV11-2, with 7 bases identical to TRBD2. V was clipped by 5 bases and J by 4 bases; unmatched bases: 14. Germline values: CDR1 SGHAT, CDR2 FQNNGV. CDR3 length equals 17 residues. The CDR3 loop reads CASSTPVGGTPYNEQFF. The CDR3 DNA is TGTGCCAGCAGCACCCCTGTGGGGGGGACTCCATACAATGAGCAGTTCTTC.

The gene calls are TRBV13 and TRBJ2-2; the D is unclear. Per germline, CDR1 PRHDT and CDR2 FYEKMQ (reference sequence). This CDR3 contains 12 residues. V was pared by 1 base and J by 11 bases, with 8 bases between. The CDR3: CASSLVRNELFF. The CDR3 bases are TGTGCCAGCAGCTTAGTTAGGAACGAGCTGTTTTTT.

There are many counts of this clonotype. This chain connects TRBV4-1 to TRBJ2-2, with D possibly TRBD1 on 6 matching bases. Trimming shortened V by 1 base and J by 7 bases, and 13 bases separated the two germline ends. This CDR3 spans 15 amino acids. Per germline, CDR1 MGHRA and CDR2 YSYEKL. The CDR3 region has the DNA TGCGCCAGCAGCCAAGGAGCCAGGGGCATCGGGGAGCTGTTTTTT. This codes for CASSQGARGIGELFF.

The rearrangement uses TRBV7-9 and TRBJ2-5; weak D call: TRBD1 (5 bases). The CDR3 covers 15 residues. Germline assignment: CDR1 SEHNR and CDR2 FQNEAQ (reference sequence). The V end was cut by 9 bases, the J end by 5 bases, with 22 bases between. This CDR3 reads CASKGPNLIRETQYF. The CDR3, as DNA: TGTGCCAGTAAGGGGCCTAATCTAATCCGGGAGACCCAGTACTTC.

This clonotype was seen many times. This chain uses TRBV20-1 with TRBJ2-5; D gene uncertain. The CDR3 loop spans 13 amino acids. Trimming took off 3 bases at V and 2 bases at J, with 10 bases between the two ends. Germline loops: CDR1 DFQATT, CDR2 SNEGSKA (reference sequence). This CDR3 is CSARSVLQETQYF. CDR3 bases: TGCAGTGCTAGGAGTGTGTTACAAGAGACCCAGTACTTC.

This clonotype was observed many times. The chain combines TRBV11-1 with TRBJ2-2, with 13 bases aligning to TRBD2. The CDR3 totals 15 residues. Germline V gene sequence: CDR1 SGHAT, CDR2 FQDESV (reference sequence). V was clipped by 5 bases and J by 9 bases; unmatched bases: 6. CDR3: CASSLLAGGPRELFF. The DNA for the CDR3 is TGTGCCAGCAGCCTACTAGCGGGAGGGCCCCGGGAGCTGTTTTTT.

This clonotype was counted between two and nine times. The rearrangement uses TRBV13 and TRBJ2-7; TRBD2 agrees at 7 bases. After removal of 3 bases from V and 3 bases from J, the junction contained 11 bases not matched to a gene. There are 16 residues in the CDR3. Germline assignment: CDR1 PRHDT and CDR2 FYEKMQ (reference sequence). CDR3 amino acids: CASSFGLAENYYEQYF. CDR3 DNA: TGTGCCAGCAGCTTCGGTCTAGCGGAAAACTACTACGAGCAGTACTTC.

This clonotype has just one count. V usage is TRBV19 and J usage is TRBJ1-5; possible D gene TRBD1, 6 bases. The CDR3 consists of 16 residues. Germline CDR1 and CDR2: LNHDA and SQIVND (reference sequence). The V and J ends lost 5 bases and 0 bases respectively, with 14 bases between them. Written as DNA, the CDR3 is TGTGCCAGTAGTTTATCCGGACAGAATAGCAATCAGCCCCAGCATTTT. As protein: CASSLSGQNSNQPQHF.

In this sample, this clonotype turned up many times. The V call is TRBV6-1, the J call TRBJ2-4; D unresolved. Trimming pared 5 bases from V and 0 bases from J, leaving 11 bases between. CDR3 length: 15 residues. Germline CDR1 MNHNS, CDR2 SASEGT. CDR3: CASSSTGLAKNIQYF. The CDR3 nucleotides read TGTGCCAGCAGTAGTACCGGTTTAGCCAAAAACATTCAGTACTTC.

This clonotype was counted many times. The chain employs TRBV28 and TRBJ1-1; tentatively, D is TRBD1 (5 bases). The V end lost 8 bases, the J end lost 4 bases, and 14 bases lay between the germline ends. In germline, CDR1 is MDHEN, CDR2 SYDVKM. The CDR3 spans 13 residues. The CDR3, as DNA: TGTGCCAGCTCGCGACGGGGGAGCACTGAAGCTTTCTTT. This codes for CASSRRGSTEAFF.

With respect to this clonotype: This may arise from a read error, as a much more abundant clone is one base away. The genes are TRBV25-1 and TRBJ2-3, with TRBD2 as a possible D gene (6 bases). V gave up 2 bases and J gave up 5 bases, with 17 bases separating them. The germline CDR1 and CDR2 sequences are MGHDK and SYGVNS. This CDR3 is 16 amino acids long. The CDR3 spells CASSEALARMGDTQYF. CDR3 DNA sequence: TGTGCCAGCAGTGAAGCTCTAGCGAGAATGGGAGATACGCAGTATTTT.

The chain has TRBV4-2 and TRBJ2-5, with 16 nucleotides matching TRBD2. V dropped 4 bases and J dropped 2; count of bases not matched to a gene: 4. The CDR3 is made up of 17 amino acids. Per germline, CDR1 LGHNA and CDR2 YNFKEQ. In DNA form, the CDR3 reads TGTGCCAGCAGCCGCATGGGACTAGCGGGAGGGCAAGAGACCCAGTACTTC. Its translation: CASSRMGLAGGQETQYF.